These T cell receptor beta chains were read from a single sample in a study of blood T cell repertoires in COVID-19. Only in-frame clones appear in the TCRdb table, and some are missing; sequencing was by immunoSEQ multiplex PCR. Here the sample spans tens of thousands of clones, roughly 91% being singletons. Sequencing input: peripheral blood. All receptors come from a human donor in a cohort sampled during active COVID-19. CDR3s leave out the opening cysteine and the closing phenylalanine or tryptophan. Each record gives: clone size, V gene, D gene, CDR3 protein. The D gene is left open where the match is weak. A row's size may be missing; if present it is once, few, many or a size class.

. TRBV5-4 . ASSLGLSGFSYEQY
. TRBV28 TRBD2 AWGRAGSSYNEQF
once TRBV18 . ASSPGTGTSTDTQY
. TRBV7-9 TRBD2 ASSRGTSAVSGELF
. TRBV6-5 TRBD2 ASSPIAGGPNEQF
. TRBV9 TRBD1 ASNPGQGILNYGYT
. TRBV5-1 TRBD1 ASSPGQPYNEQF
. TRBV9 TRBD1 ASSPWTGGITEAF
. TRBV7-6 TRBD1 ASSLMGQGAGELF
. TRBV11-3 . ASSLDGGRGNTIY
. TRBV29-1 TRBD2 SVDGTSGGGETQY
. TRBV12-5 . ASGPKRQEYSYEQY
. TRBV19 . ASSIPGGVNTEAF
once TRBV7-2 . ASSLDYSGEGT
. TRBV14 . ASSQVLGSIYEQF
. TRBV9 . ASSAQGLIDQPQH
. TRBV15 TRBD2 ATSRELAVKDTQY
once TRBV6-1 . ASSEPGGGETQY
. TRBV4-3 TRBD1 ASSQDPVGTDYNSPLH
. TRBV18 TRBD1 ASSETGGSPLH
. TRBV15 TRBD1 ATSSEGQGSSYEQY
. TRBV30 . AWSGATNQPQH
. TRBV9 TRBD2 ASSESGTSDREQF
. TRBV7-9 TRBD1 ASSLMGTGPQPQH
. TRBV21-1 . ASFREGSYEQY
. TRBV7-3 TRBD2 ASSMGLADLTDTQY
. TRBV6-5 TRBD1 ASSSLRTGGVETQY